This record looks at one TCR beta chain sequence and its context. CDR1 is MNHEY, CDR2 SVGAGI, per germline. Trimming at V came to 4 bases and at J to 0 bases, leaving 7 bases not matched to a gene. The CDR3 is made up of 16 amino acids. The data were produced by immunoSEQ multiplex PCR, yet TCRdb's version contains in-frame clones alone and is incomplete. The sample yields some 86,000 clones, around 84% seen once. This record belongs to a study of OX40 agonist ivuxolimab in advanced cancers. Looking at the study overall: At 0.01 to 10 mg/kg, ivuxolimab was administered intravenously to patients every 2 weeks.

Patients with autoimmune history or systemic immunosuppression were excluded. The study sampled blood at baseline, cycle 4 day 1, and cycle 7 day 1. This sequence was found in an adult with an advanced solid tumor such as melanoma, head and neck, liver or kidney cancer. Sequenced here: CD4+ or CD8+ T cells sorted from blood, sampled in a trial of the OX40 agonist ivuxolimab. This chain uses TRBV6-5 with TRBJ2-7, with TRBD2 identical over 9 bases. CDR3 DNA sequence: TGTGCCAGCAGTTCCTATAGCGGGGGAATCTCCTACGAGCAGTACTTC. Translation: CASSSYSGGISYEQYF.